The 25 T cell receptor beta chains listed next were all sequenced from one sample in a study of cytomegalovirus exposure and HLA in healthy donors. With 60 Vbeta and 13 Jbeta primers, the PCR was carried out. The protocol was immunoSEQ multiplex PCR, while the TCRdb copy is restricted to in-frame clones and leaves out a portion. The profile shows some 190,000 clones, around 80% of them singletons. Sequencing input: PBMCs. The receptors stem from a woman in her 30s in good health and CMV-seronegative.

The rearrangement links TRBV27 to TRBJ1-3, with D possibly TRBD1 on 5 matching bases. CDR1 is MNHEY, CDR2 SMNVEV, per germline (reference sequence). This CDR3 has 14 residues. V was pared by 5 bases and J by 1 base, with 9 bases between. CDR3 DNA: TGTGCCAGCAGTCTGACAGTATCTGGAAACACCATATATTTT. This sequence encodes CASSLTVSGNTIYF.

V and J are TRBV9 and TRBJ1-2; the D gene is possibly TRBD1 (6 bases). Trimming removed 0 bases from V and 4 bases from J, with 13 bases in between. The CDR3 sequence is 15 residues long. Germline assignment: CDR1 SGDLS and CDR2 YYNGEE. This chain's CDR3 is CASSVDQGPGYGYTF. Written as DNA, the CDR3 is TGTGCCAGCAGCGTAGATCAGGGGCCTGGCTATGGCTACACCTTC.

This clone was observed once. This rearrangement joins TRBV18 to TRBJ1-1, with D possibly matching TRBD1 (5 bases). The CDR3 is made up of 14 amino acids. V was shortened by 2 bases and J by 5 bases, with 12 bases between the two germline ends. The germline V gene has CDR1 KGHSH and CDR2 LQKENI. The CDR3 protein is CASSPEVGDTEAFF. The CDR3 DNA reads as TGTGCCAGCTCACCAGAGGTAGGGGATACTGAAGCTTTCTTT.

This clone was seen only once. The rearrangement links TRBV5-1 to TRBJ2-3; 8 positions agree with TRBD1. CDR1 and CDR2 from the germline V gene are SGHRS and YFSETQ. V was clipped by 4 bases and J by 1 base; unmatched bases: 8. This CDR3 region has 16 residues. The CDR3, as DNA: TGCGCCAGCAGCACCGGACAGGGTGGGGGCACAGATACGCAGTATTTT. This translates into CASSTGQGGGTDTQYF.

Here the CDR3 DNA reads TGCGCCAGCAGCCCAACAGGGGGGCTAACCTACGAGCAGTACTTC. It encodes CASSPTGGLTYEQYF. The V and J genes are TRBV5-1 and TRBJ2-7; TRBD1 matches 8 bases. V shed 4 bases and J 2 bases; nucleotides not matched to a gene: 8. The CDR3 contains 15 residues. CDR1 and CDR2 (germline): SGHRS, YFSETQ.

This clone is a singleton in its sample. The chain carries TRBV5-4 and TRBJ1-2, with D possibly matching TRBD1 (5 bases). The germline V gene encodes CDR1 SGHNT and CDR2 YYREEE (reference sequence). The CDR3 totals 14 residues. Trimming took 4 bases from V and 3 from J, leaving 13 bases between them. The CDR3 loop reads CASSPAGGDYGYTF. The DNA of the CDR3 is TGTGCCAGCAGCCCGGCCGGGGGGGACTATGGCTACACCTTC.

The chain combines TRBV6-5 with TRBJ1-5; TRBD1 aligns across 7 bases. The germline V gene encodes CDR1 MNHEY and CDR2 SVGAGI. The junction had 5 bases not matched to a gene; V was cut back by 2 bases and J by 7 bases. The length of the CDR3 is 14 residues. This CDR3 reads CASSYGQGGQPQHF. The CDR3 bases are TGTGCCAGCAGTTACGGGCAGGGGGGACAGCCCCAGCATTTT.

This clone was seen a handful of times. The V gene is TRBV19, the J gene TRBJ2-3, with D maybe TRBD1 (5 bases). In germline, CDR1 is LNHDA, CDR2 SQIVND (reference sequence). The V gene lost 8 bases and the J gene lost 5 bases, with 17 bases spanning the gap. The CDR3 length is 14 residues. CDR3 nucleotides: TGTGCCAGTGGAACAGGTGCTCAGGGAGATACGCAGTATTTT. This codes for CASGTGAQGDTQYF.

The chain carries TRBV4-1 and TRBJ1-1; 9 bases agree with TRBD1. Germline values: CDR1 MGHRA, CDR2 YSYEKL. This CDR3 contains 17 residues. Trimming at V came to 4 bases and at J to 0 bases, leaving 9 bases not matched to a gene. The DNA of the CDR3 is TGCGCCAGCAGCCCCCCGGGACAGGGTTTTATGAACACTGAAGCTTTCTTT. Its translation: CASSPPGQGFMNTEAFF.

The genes are TRBV27 and TRBJ1-3; 12 bases align to TRBD1. The V segment lost 5 bases and the J segment 4 bases; nucleotides outside the gene matches: 6. The V gene's germline CDR1 is MNHEY and CDR2 SMNVEV (reference sequence). CDR3 size: 16 residues. CDR3: CASSITGQGAGNTIYF. The CDR3 DNA sequence: TGTGCCAGCAGTATAACGGGACAGGGGGCGGGAAACACCATATATTTT.

The chain links TRBV7-9 to TRBJ1-3; 7 bases are a match to TRBD1. Trimming at V came to 1 base and at J to 2 bases, leaving 8 bases not matched to a gene. In germline, CDR1 is SEHNR, CDR2 FQNEAQ (reference sequence). The length of the CDR3 is 17 residues. CDR3 sequence reads: CASSLGLAGGAGNTIYF. Here the CDR3 DNA reads TGTGCCAGCAGCTTAGGTCTGGCAGGGGGTGCTGGAAACACCATATATTTT.

The CDR3 spells CASSPNFETGIIYF. In nucleotides, the CDR3 is TGTGCCAGCAGTCCTAACTTTGAGACAGGGATCATATATTTT. The V call is TRBV27, the J call TRBJ1-3; the match to TRBD1 covers 7 bases. Per germline, CDR1 MNHEY and CDR2 SMNVEV (reference sequence). The CDR3 runs 14 residues. With 5 bases clipped from V and 12 bases from J, the junction kept 13 bases outside the gene matches.

This rearrangement joins TRBV6-1 to TRBJ2-1; D unclear. V was clipped by 8 bases and J by 0 bases, with 14 bases between them. The CDR3 contains 15 residues. In germline, CDR1 is MNHNS, CDR2 SASEGT. CDR3 DNA sequence: TGTGCCAGCGGCGTTACCCCTAGCTCCTACAATGAGCAGTTCTTC. Amino acids: CASGVTPSSYNEQFF.

This clone was counted a single time. The chain joins TRBV11-2 to TRBJ1-1; D is unclear. CDR1 and CDR2 from the germline V gene are SGHAT and FQNNGV. V was cut by 2 bases and J by 3 bases, with 7 bases left in between. This CDR3 spans 13 amino acids. The CDR3 nucleotides read TGTGCCAGCAGCTTATCAGGATACACTGAAGCTTTCTTT. This codes for CASSLSGYTEAFF.

This rearrangement joins TRBV18 to TRBJ2-2; 9 bases agree with TRBD1. Germline assignment: CDR1 KGHSH and CDR2 LQKENI. There are 16 residues in the CDR3. The ends lost 0 bases at V and 5 bases at J; junction bases unmatched: 4. CDR3: CASSPPGTGRTGELFF. The CDR3 nucleotides read TGTGCCAGCTCACCACCCGGGACAGGGCGGACCGGGGAGCTGTTTTTT.

The V and J genes are TRBV19 and TRBJ1-5; weak D call: TRBD1 (5 bases). Trimming stripped 2 bases from V and 0 bases from J, with 5 bases between. From germline, CDR1 is LNHDA and CDR2 SQIVND (reference sequence). There are 14 residues in the CDR3. In nucleotides, the CDR3 is TGTGCCAGTAGTATACAGGGTAGCAATCAGCCCCAGCATTTT. Its protein product is CASSIQGSNQPQHF.

The chain combines TRBV6-1 with TRBJ2-3; 15 bases map to TRBD2. Germline V gene sequence: CDR1 MNHNS, CDR2 SASEGT. J lost 5 bases, V lost 11 bases, and 8 bases had no gene match. CDR3 length: 15 amino acids. DNA of the CDR3: TGTGCCCGAGGGGGACTAGCGGGGGGAGGAGATACGCAGTATTTT. Translating it yields CARGGLAGGGDTQYF.

DNA of the CDR3: TGTGCCAGCAGCTTTAGTGGTCAGGACTATGGCTACACCTTC. Amino acids: CASSFSGQDYGYTF. The chain has TRBV7-3 and TRBJ1-2; D not resolved. Trimming took off 3 bases at V and 3 bases at J, with 11 bases between the two ends. Germline V gene sequence: CDR1 SGHTA, CDR2 FQGTGA. This CDR3 comprises 14 residues.

This clone was seen once. The chain recombines TRBV28 with TRBJ2-7; TRBD2 agrees at 10 bases. Per the germline V gene, CDR1 is MDHEN and CDR2 is SYDVKM. V shed 8 bases, J shed 5 bases, and the junction held 12 bases outside the gene matches. The CDR3 spans 15 residues. CDR3 DNA sequence: TGTGCCAGCCACCCCCAGCGGGGGGGCCAGGACGAGCAGTACTTC. Protein product: CASHPQRGGQDEQYF.

This clone was seen more than once but under ten times. The chain has TRBV6-1 and TRBJ1-4; D possibly corresponds to TRBD1 (5 bases). V was pared by 7 bases and J by 3 bases, with 12 bases between. Germline CDR1 reads MNHNS; CDR2 reads SASEGT. The CDR3 totals 14 residues. The CDR3 is CASNNRDSNEKLFF. CDR3 DNA: TGTGCCAGCAATAACCGGGACTCTAATGAAAAACTGTTTTTT.

The chain combines TRBV29-1 with TRBJ1-1; 8 bases are shared with TRBD1. The CDR3 loop spans 13 amino acids. V dropped 3 bases and J dropped 1; count of bases not matched to a gene: 1. Germline V gene lookup returns CDR1 SQVTM and CDR2 ANQGSEA. The CDR3 sequence: CSVDQGANTEAFF. CDR3 in DNA: TGCAGCGTTGATCAGGGGGCGAACACTGAAGCTTTCTTT. The full variable domain, its missing parts supplied by reference TRBV29-1 and TRBJ1-1, is SAVISQKPSRDICQRGTSLTIQCQVDSQVTMMFWYRQQPGQSLTLIATANQGSEATYESGFVIDKFPISRPNLTFSTLTVSNMSPEDSSIYLCSVDQGANTEAFFGQGTRLTVV.

This chain uses TRBV6-1 with TRBJ2-1; the match to TRBD2 covers 10 bases. V lost 1 base to trimming and J lost 10 bases; unmatched junction nucleotides: 10. CDR1 MNHNS and CDR2 SASEGT come from the germline V gene. CDR3 size: 16 residues. CDR3 DNA: TGTGCCAGCAGTGAAGGGAGCGGGGGGGCCTTTTCGGAGCAGTTCTTC. Translating gives CASSEGSGGAFSEQFF.

This chain links TRBV6-1 with TRBJ2-1; 9 nucleotides align to TRBD2. This CDR3 has 16 amino acids. Germline assignment: CDR1 MNHNS and CDR2 SASEGT. After removal of 4 bases from V and 4 bases from J, the junction contained 8 bases not matched to a gene. The chain's CDR3 is CASSATAGGTYNEQFF. The CDR3 coding sequence is TGTGCCAGCAGTGCAACTGCGGGGGGGACATACAATGAGCAGTTCTTC.

This chain joins TRBV2 and TRBJ1-1; D gene uncertain. Germline V gene sequence: CDR1 SNHLY, CDR2 FYNNEI. V lost 6 bases and J lost 1, with 12 bases in between. CDR3 length equals 14 residues. This chain's CDR3 is CASSEEGGNTEAFF. CDR3 bases: TGTGCCAGCAGCGAGGAGGGAGGGAACACTGAAGCTTTCTTT.

This clone was found once. The same CDR3 is also encoded by other DNA sequences in this sample. The chain couples TRBV18 to TRBJ1-1, with a tentative D call TRBD1 (5 bases). The CDR3 runs to 13 residues. V was shortened by 0 bases and J by 4 bases, with 6 bases between the two germline ends. Germline assignment: CDR1 KGHSH and CDR2 LQKENI. This CDR3 reads CASSPPGGTEAFF. In nucleotides, the CDR3 is TGTGCCAGCTCACCACCGGGGGGCACTGAAGCTTTCTTT.